This T cell receptor beta chain was recorded in a study of cytomegalovirus exposure and HLA in healthy donors (dated by TCRdb to about 2017). Notes on the research overall: An earlier analysis of under 600 of the donors reported 250 to 300 Gb of sequence data and some 120 million unique TCR beta sequences from about 179 million T cells. Around 320 gigabases of sequencing data and around 87 million unique TCR sequences were included in an early release covering about 700 HLA-typed donors. The genetic ancestry cluster associated with self-reported Caucasian donors included 81% of the approximately 400 genotyped donors. The study was designed to test whether signatures of past pathogen exposure could be identified by cataloging public T cell receptors. Using immunosequencing, the study profiled T cell repertoires from fewer than 700 subjects and related those repertoires to cytomegalovirus serostatus. In addition to the first cohort of hundreds of subjects, a separate validation cohort of approximately 130 different subjects was used. High-throughput TCR immunosequencing, statistical association of individual TCRs with disease status, and machine learning were combined to predict cytomegalovirus infection status. In a later analysis, previously published TCR beta repertoires from about 670 donors were re-analyzed and high-resolution HLA genotyping was added so that TCR occurrence patterns could be studied. Rather than drawing on any new phenotypic data, the later analysis identified candidate immune exposures from TCR beta sequences and the way those sequences occurred across donors. To decide whether each TCR beta V gene segment behaved as functional or pseudogenic, an earlier analysis of approximately 620 of the donors relied on high-throughput TCR beta sequencing. Donor age, sex, ethnicity and CMV serostatus were compiled alongside the repertoire data. A later genetic analysis took genome-wide SNP genotypes for 398 of the 666 donors and used that subset as a discovery cohort. All discovery cohort repertoires had been generated on a single sequencing platform. HLA typing covered class I and class II loci at four-digit resolution. Typing coverage differed by locus: A, B, C, DRB1 and DQB1 were typed in roughly 620-640 donors, DQA1 in 500 to 550, DPA1 in 606, and DPB1 in just under 490. Four to six DR-DQ haplotypes were handled as single units for association and clustering, since linkage in the cohort was strong. Across around 400 genotyped donors of the cohort, an average of 235,054 unique TCR beta nucleotide sequences per donor were sequenced, and 15% to 20% of those sequences were non-productive. Study-wide findings and limitations: A later analysis associated approximately 17,000 TCR beta sequences with specific HLA alleles at a false discovery rate of 0.05. Compared with equally common non-associated chains, HLA-associated TCR beta chains in a later analysis were more clonally expanded and had lower generation probabilities. The cohort was sequenced for TCR beta chains only, and without alpha or paired-chain data the features that could be detected were limited. Most TCR sequences were observed very rarely across donors, whereas some public TCRs were present in many individuals. A group of highly shared sequence variants was considered likely to be a technical artifact of the sequencing pipeline. A further reported finding was that TCR beta sequences accurately predicted the HLA-A and HLA-B alleles for most subjects in the first cohort. In a later analysis, the rate of TCR association differed among HLA loci, with DRB1 alleles having the most associated TCRs and HLA-C alleles having the fewest. Strong co-occurrence of HLA alleles, especially DR and DQ, made assigning TCR associations to individual alleles difficult. Because HLA typing was missing for some donors at each locus, association tests included only the typed subset. Most CMV-associated TCR beta chains appeared to be HLA-restricted in a later analysis, and the HLA associations seemed to be driven largely by CMV exposure. The classifier was reported to diagnose cytomegalovirus status with high specificity and sensitivity in both the original and validation cohorts. Broadly in line with IMGT annotations, most TCR beta V segments showed up in productive rearrangements about 87% or about 30% of the time in an earlier analysis of some 590 of the donors. According to a later analysis, parvovirus B19, influenza, CMV and Epstein-Barr virus appeared linked to several top co-occurrence clusters. Sequencing depth was assumed to be roughly uniform across donors in the presence/absence analyses, though that assumption may not hold. In a later genetic analysis, a missense DCLRE1C variant was associated with V-gene and J-gene trimming of TCR beta chains, and the association was replicated in an independent cohort. Some IMGT-functional V segments, including TRBV6-2 and TRBV6-3, could not be distinguished by the 87-base-pair reads and were therefore excluded. Correlated functional status among segregating V segments might reflect linkage disequilibrium, but an unknown experimental factor could not be ruled out. A total of 150 to 200 TCR beta chains were listed by the study as associated with cytomegalovirus. A later genetic analysis reported fewer N-insertions in productive TCRs among donors in an Asian-associated ancestry cluster than the roughly 670-donor mean. In vitro tests confirmed that a few of the cytomegalovirus-associated TCR beta chains recognize cytomegalovirus antigens. It was suggested by the authors that the approach could potentially be generalized to other disease states and immunological phenotypes. For the cohort, immune exposure information was limited to CMV serostatus. Because counts were too low, roughly 16 rarely observed V segments, including chromosome 9 orphons, were left out of the earlier analysis of some 640 of the donors.

On this clone: Its cognate antigen has yet to be identified. No clone much larger than this one lies a single base away; base qualities are absent. This CDR3 is also generated by other DNA sequences in the sample.

Library preparation was by the immunoSEQ multiplex PCR assay. The multiplex PCR relied on a mix of 60 forward primers for TCR Vbeta segments and 13 reverse primers for TCR Jbeta segments. Amplification of the CDR3 region of rearranged TCR beta genes was performed with a multiplex PCR assay on genomic DNA. On the Illumina HiSeq System, the amplified TCR beta libraries were sequenced as 87-base-pair reads. The original pipeline was this. A later analysis counted approximately 84 million unique TCR beta chains across the 550 to 700 repertoires, and 10 million to 11 million of these chains were shared by at least two donors. To remove PCR and sequencing errors, raw reads were error-corrected and collapsed into unique sequences using a nearest-neighbor algorithm that merged closely related sequences. V, D and J gene segments were assigned by aligning CDR3 sequences to IMGT reference sequences. For a sequence to be retained, a match of at least six nucleotides was required to both a V gene segment and a J gene segment. A rearrangement counted as productive if the CDR3 had no stop codons and remained in frame with V and J, and every other rearrangement counted as non-productive. CDR3 was defined by IMGT convention, running from the second conserved V-encoded cysteine to the conserved J-encoded phenylalanine. The earlier analysis of 587 of the donors excluded any sequence lacking an unambiguous match to a single V gene segment. In an earlier analysis of approximately 560 of the donors, a V segment was called functional when productive rearrangements were above 56.7%, and segregating when the standard deviation between donors exceeded 5%. A statistical classification framework was built to diagnose cytomegalovirus status from the catalog of TCR beta chain sequences. In a later analysis, V and J genes were assigned by comparing TCR nucleotide sequences against IMGT/GENE-DB human TR gene sequences. A later analysis assigned CDR3 sequences and most-parsimonious VDJ recombination scenarios with the TCRdist pipeline. In a later analysis, each TCR beta chain was defined by its CDR3 amino acid sequence together with its V-gene family, and reads lacking a unique V-gene family were excluded. A later analysis removed over 500 highly shared, low-generation-probability nucleotide sequences to deal with suspected cross-contamination and a sequencing artifact. For each public chain, a later analysis derived a clonal expansion index from normalized ranks of inferred template counts within each repertoire. Generation probabilities in a later analysis came from a VDJ recombination model fitted to out-of-frame rearrangements, and those results were checked against IGoR. In a later analysis, hypergeometric tests were used to score TCR-TCR, TCR-HLA and TCR-CMV co-occurrence, with a repertoire-size bias correction applied to TCR pairs. A later analysis estimated false discovery rates by permuting HLA or CMV assignments 20 times. In a later analysis, co-occurring TCRs were grouped with DBSCAN, and TCRdist sequence similarity was added when clustering was performed within HLA-allele-positive subsets. For co-occurrence clustering, repertoires with fewer than 30,000 or more than 120,000 public chains were excluded, along with 4 to 6 repertoires with anomalous nucleotide sharing. TCRdb carries this immuneACCESS record with in-frame sequences only. Its versions omit some clonotypes, under half of them owing to an unresolved V gene in the studies checked, with the rest unexplained. The V and J calls and clone size were taken over from that table, and D and trimming were inferred from the DNA. The sample includes more than 95,000 clones, with about three quarters observed a single time. 1.1% of the sample rests with the top ten.

CDR1 and CDR2 were assigned from the germline V gene as SGHTA and FQGNSA. V is pruned by 7 bases and J by 5 bases, leaving 8 bases of the junction without a gene match. Including the terminal cysteine and phenylalanine, the CDR3 comprises 14 residues. The read is trimmed to its CDR3 DNA, 42 bases read in frame from base 1. In total, roughly 670 healthy bone marrow donors made up the cohort. At the time of sampling, all cohort members were nominally healthy, though unrecorded immune exposures were likely present. The donor was CMV seronegative and was included in the group of a few hundred seronegative cohort members. Every donor gave a peripheral blood sample, and the peripheral blood mononuclear cells from that sample were used for TCR beta sequencing. The Qiagen DNeasy Blood Extraction Kit was used to extract genomic DNA from the blood cell samples.

Material for sequencing was PBMCs. The chain employs TRBV7-2 and TRBJ2-7; TRBD1 agrees with 10 junctional bases. This sequence was found in a woman in her twenties or thirties in good health and CMV-seronegative. Here the CDR3 is given as CASNLGQGHDEQYF. The nucleotide sequence is given as TGTGCCAGCAACCTGGGACAGGGGCACGACGAGCAGTACTTC.